These T cell receptor beta chains were read from a single sample in a study of blood T cell repertoires in COVID-19. Data came from immunoSEQ multiplex PCR; TCRdb stores just in-frame clones and leaves some out. The data hold 110,000 to 150,000 clones, with roughly 88% observed a single time. Specimen: peripheral blood. Every receptor here comes from a man in his fifties or sixties with active or convalescent COVID-19. CDR3s include the opening cysteine and the closing phenylalanine or tryptophan. Each record gives: clone size, J gene, V gene, D gene, CDR3 DNA, CDR3 protein. D genes are given only for firm matches. Part of the rows lack a size; the others show once, few, many or a class for expanded clones.

>-|TRBJ1-5|TRBV5-6|-
TGTGCCAGCAGCTTGGGTCCGCGATCGGGCAATCAGCCCCAGCATTTT
CASSLGPRSGNQPQHF
>-|TRBJ2-1|TRBV5-6|TRBD2
TGTGCCAGCAGCTTGGCGGAGACTAGCGGGTCCTACAATGAGCAGTTCTTC
CASSLAETSGSYNEQFF
>-|TRBJ1-1|TRBV9|-
TGTGCCAGCAGCGTAGGAGGCAGGGTCACTGAAGCTTTCTTT
CASSVGGRVTEAFF
>-|TRBJ2-3|TRBV11-3|TRBD2
TGTGCCAGCAGCGAGGGACTAGCGGAGACCACAGATACGCAGTATTTT
CASSEGLAETTDTQYF
>-|TRBJ1-2|TRBV9|-
TGTGCCAGCAGCGTTGACAGGAACTATGGCTACACCTTC
CASSVDRNYGYTF
>-|TRBJ2-3|TRBV19|-
TGTGCCAGTAGCGCCTCGGACATCACAGATACGCAGTATTTT
CASSASDITDTQYF
>-|TRBJ1-5|TRBV5-5|-
TGTGCCAGCAGCTTGGCAGGGGTAAGTCAGCCCCAGCATTTT
CASSLAGVSQPQHF
>-|TRBJ1-5|TRBV27|-
TGTGCCGGTGCCGGGTTTAGCAATCAGCCCCAGCATTTT
CAGAGFSNQPQHF
>-|TRBJ1-2|TRBV7-2|TRBD1
TGTGCCAGCAGACAAACAGGGGGCGAGAACTATGGCTACACCTTC
CASRQTGGENYGYTF
>few|TRBJ2-1|TRBV30|TRBD1
TGTGCCTGGAGTGTTATTGGGACAGGGCCCAATGAGCAGTTCTTC
CAWSVIGTGPNEQFF
>-|TRBJ2-7|TRBV7-9|TRBD1
TGTGCCAGCAGCTTATTGGGGACAGGCTACGAGCAGTACTTC
CASSLLGTGYEQYF
>-|TRBJ2-4|TRBV27|TRBD1
TGTGCCAAGACCGACAGGGTGGGAAACATTCAGTACTTC
CAKTDRVGNIQYF
>-|TRBJ2-7|TRBV2|TRBD2
TGTGCCAGCAGCGCCCAACTAGCGGGGATGGACGAGCAGTACTTC
CASSAQLAGMDEQYF
>-|TRBJ1-2|TRBV9|-
TGTGCCAGCCACCCCGGAGGGGCAGGGTCTGATGGCTACACCTTC
CASHPGGAGSDGYTF
>-|TRBJ1-1|TRBV2|TRBD1
TGTGCCAGCAGCGACTTTGGGACAGGGAACCTTGGGGCTTTCTTT
CASSDFGTGNLGAFF
>few|TRBJ1-1|TRBV4-1|-
TGCGCCAGCAGCCTCCGAGGGGGGAACACTGAAGCTTTCTTT
CASSLRGGNTEAFF
>-|TRBJ1-4|TRBV5-6|-
TGTGCCAGCAGCTTGATGGCAGGCTCCACTAATGAAAAACTGTTTTTT
CASSLMAGSTNEKLFF
>-|TRBJ1-1|TRBV27|TRBD1
TGTGCCAGCAGAGCAACGACAGGGAGAACTGAAGCTTTCTTT
CASRATTGRTEAFF
>-|TRBJ1-4|TRBV23-1|TRBD1
TGCGCCAGCAGTTCCATCTGGGACAGGGAAAGAAATGAAAAACTGTTTTTT
CASSSIWDRERNEKLFF
>-|TRBJ2-6|TRBV4-3|-
TGCGCCAGCAGCCAAGATGGGTCGGTCAGGGGCGGGTACTCTGGGGCCAACGTCCTGACTTTC
CASSQDGSVRGGYSGANVLTF
>-|TRBJ1-2|TRBV29-1|-
TGCAGCGTTGTTGGGGGCGACTATGGCTACACCTTC
CSVVGGDYGYTF
>once|TRBJ2-4|TRBV28|TRBD1
TGTGCCAGCAGTGGCACAGGGGGCGTTGTAAACATTCAGTACTTC
CASSGTGGVVNIQYF
>-|TRBJ2-3|TRBV19|-
TGTGCCAGTAGTAAAGCAGGATCCACAGATACGCAGTATTTT
CASSKAGSTDTQYF
>-|TRBJ2-1|TRBV7-2|TRBD1
TGTGCCAGCACCTTTAGATTCCAGGACAGGTTCAATGAGCAGTTCTTC
CASTFRFQDRFNEQFF
>few|TRBJ1-2|TRBV12-3/TRBV12-4|-
TGTGCCAGCAGCCCTATTCCCCATGGCTACACCTTC
CASSPIPHGYTF
>-|TRBJ1-5|TRBV27|-
TGTGCCAGCAGTTCCTCAGGGTGGAATCAGCCCCAGCATTTT
CASSSSGWNQPQHF
>-|TRBJ1-6|TRBV20-1|-
TGCAGTGCTAGTAAGTCGCAGGGGATGGCTTCACCCCTCCACTTT
CSASKSQGMASPLHF
>-|TRBJ1-1|TRBV18|TRBD1
TGTGCCAGCTCACCTGGGACAGGGAAACTGAACACTGAAGCTTTCTTT
CASSPGTGKLNTEAFF
>-|TRBJ1-2|TRBV7-2|TRBD1
TGTGCCAGCAGCAGTGGATCCGGGACAGGGGGCGGTGGCTACACCTTC
CASSSGSGTGGGGYTF
>-|TRBJ1-3|TRBV18|-
TGTGCCAGCACAGAACAGTCCTCTGGAAACACCATATATTTT
CASTEQSSGNTIYF
>-|TRBJ1-1|TRBV11-3|-
TGTGCCAGCAGCTTAGTGTCACAGGTGAACACTGAAGCTTTCTTT
CASSLVSQVNTEAFF
>-|TRBJ1-1|TRBV5-4|-
TGTGCCAGCACCCGCGGGCAGGGAGGTGTTTGGACTGAAGCTTTCTTT
CASTRGQGGVWTEAFF
>-|TRBJ1-5|TRBV30|-
TGTGCCTGGAGTATGGACGACTACAATCAGCCCCAGCATTTT
CAWSMDDYNQPQHF
>once|TRBJ1-1|TRBV18|TRBD1
TGTGCCAGCTCACCACGGGCGCAGGGGGTACTTTTCTTT
CASSPRAQGVLFF
>-|TRBJ2-5|TRBV5-4|-
TGTGCCACGGGGGTTCAAGAGACCCAGTACTTC
CATGVQETQYF
>-|TRBJ1-1|TRBV29-1|TRBD1
TGCAGCGTTCATACCGGGACAGCGCGAGGGAACACTGAAGCTTTCTTT
CSVHTGTARGNTEAFF
>-|TRBJ2-1|TRBV9|TRBD2
TGTGCCAGCAGCGTTAGCGGGGGGCCCTACAATGAGCAGTTCTTC
CASSVSGGPYNEQFF
>-|TRBJ1-2|TRBV13|-
TGTGCCAGCAGCTTAGGGCAGGGTACCGACGGCTACACCTTC
CASSLGQGTDGYTF
>-|TRBJ2-2|TRBV5-4|TRBD1
TGTGCCAGCAGCTCAGCACCGACAGGGAAAACCGGGGAGCTGTTTTTT
CASSSAPTGKTGELFF
>-|TRBJ2-1|TRBV5-4|TRBD2
TGTGCCAGCAGCCGGGAGACTAGCATGGGCTACAATGAGCAGTTCTTC
CASSRETSMGYNEQFF
>-|TRBJ2-5|TRBV6-5|TRBD1
TGTGCCAGCAGTTTCGGACAGGGGGCCTGGGAGACCCAGTACTTC
CASSFGQGAWETQYF
>-|TRBJ1-1|TRBV3-1/TRBV3-2|-
TGTGCCAGCAGCCAAGATCCGGGGCAGGGAGGGACTGAAGCTTTCTTT
CASSQDPGQGGTEAFF
>-|TRBJ2-1|TRBV19|TRBD2
TGTGCCAGTAGTATAGTGGGAGCGGGGTGGGGCAATGAGCAGTTCTTC
CASSIVGAGWGNEQFF
>-|TRBJ1-2|TRBV7-2|TRBD1
TGTGCCAGCAGCGTACCCCAGGGGGCTGTCGACTATGGCTACACCTTC
CASSVPQGAVDYGYTF
>-|TRBJ1-2|TRBV18|TRBD1
TGTGCCAGCTCACCGACTACCGGGACAGGAGCTAGAAGTAACTATGGCTACACCTTC
CASSPTTGTGARSNYGYTF
>once|TRBJ1-3|TRBV9|-
TGTGCCAGCAGAGCGGACTCTGGAAACACCATATATTTT
CASRADSGNTIYF
>-|TRBJ1-2|TRBV27|TRBD1
TGTGCCAGCAGTGGGCCGGGACAGGGAAAATATGGCTACACCTTC
CASSGPGQGKYGYTF